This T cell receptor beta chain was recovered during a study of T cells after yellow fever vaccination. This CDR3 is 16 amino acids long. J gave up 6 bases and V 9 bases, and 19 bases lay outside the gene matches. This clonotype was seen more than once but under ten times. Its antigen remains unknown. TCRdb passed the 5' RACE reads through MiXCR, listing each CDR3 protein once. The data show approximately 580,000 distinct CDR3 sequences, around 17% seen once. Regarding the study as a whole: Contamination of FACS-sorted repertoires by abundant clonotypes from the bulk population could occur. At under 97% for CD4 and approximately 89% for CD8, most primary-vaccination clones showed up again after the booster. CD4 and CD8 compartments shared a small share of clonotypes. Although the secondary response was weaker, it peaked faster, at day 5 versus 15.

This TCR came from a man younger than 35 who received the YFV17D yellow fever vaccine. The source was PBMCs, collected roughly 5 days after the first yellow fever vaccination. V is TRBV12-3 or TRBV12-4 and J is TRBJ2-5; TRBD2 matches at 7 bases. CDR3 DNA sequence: TGTGCCAGAACAGACCCCGGACTAGTAGCGATAAAGACCCAGTACTTC. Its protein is CARTDPGLVAIKTQYF.